A single T cell receptor (beta chain) is shown here with its context. What it binds is unknown. Germline V lookup: CDR1 SQVTM, CDR2 ANQGSEA. This CDR3 spans 14 amino acids. V was pared by 6 bases and J by 2 bases, with 7 bases of the junction left unmatched. The PCR employed 60 Vbeta primers together with 13 Jbeta primers. Profiling relied on immunoSEQ multiplex PCR, and the TCRdb table lists in-frame clones only, not all of them. The sample lists around 100,000 clones; over 70% were seen once. The data derive from a study of cytomegalovirus exposure and HLA in healthy donors. Study results and caveats: TCR beta sequences reportedly predicted the HLA-A and HLA-B alleles of most subjects accurately. Earlier analysis yielded a pattern in which most TCR beta V segments were productive about 87% or about 30% of the time. Across all donors, roughly uniform sequencing depth was an assumption of the presence/absence analyses. Solely CMV serostatus was available to characterize immune exposure.

The clonotype was recovered from a woman in her forties in good health and CMV-seropositive. The chain joins TRBV29-1 to TRBJ2-5; 9 bases align to TRBD2. Sequencing used PBMCs. DNA of the CDR3: TGCAGCGTAAGAGCGGGGGGCCTTCAAGAGACCCAGTACTTC. This codes for CSVRAGGLQETQYF.